This T cell receptor beta chain was captured in a study of blood T cell repertoires in COVID-19 (dated by TCRdb to 2020 to 2022). About the investigation overall: Collaborator samples came from the United States, Italy and Spain and covered acute and convalescent phases of COVID-19. The material from the prospective study consisted of cDNA or gDNA derived from T cells, B-cell-depleted T cells, or PBMCs. The dataset comprised deeply sampled blood TCRbeta repertoires from subjects exposed to, actively infected with, or recovered from COVID-19. A freely available public database, intended as a resource for researchers studying the immune response to SARS-CoV-2, is where the repertoires were released. The samples were drawn from the first 160 participants of the ongoing ImmuneRACE study and from over a thousand subjects provided by 6 global collaborators. A de-identified subject ID, COVID-19 status, age in years and sex were almost always included in the sample metadata. HLA class I and class II types, where available, came from metadata supplied by the sample provider rather than from assay-based typing.

This clone was detected only once. Its specific antigen is unknown. No base-level quality is on record; no much larger clone is a single base apart. Between the V and J ends, shortened by 6 bases and 2 bases respectively, the junction contains 9 bases. From its cysteine to its phenylalanine, the CDR3 spans 13 amino acids. CDR3 DNA only is kept here, 39 bases in frame from base 1. The full study reports these points: Clinical and demographic metadata were provided uncurated, with the amount varying by source and participant.

TCRbeta CDR3 regions were amplified from genomic DNA using the immunoSEQ Assay, a bias-controlled multiplex PCR. The paper's processing steps were these. The number of nucleated cells in each sample was estimated by amplification of reference gene primers within the assay. To quantify the absolute abundance of each unique TCRbeta CDR3 rearrangement, sequence reads were collapsed and filtered. For each sample, productive Simpson clonality was calculated by taking the square root of Simpson's diversity index across productive rearrangements. TCRdb stores this immuneACCESS table with in-frame sequences only. Part of the clones is absent; in the studies checked, under half of the shortfall reflects unresolved V genes, and no reason is known for the rest. V and J calls plus clone size are reproduced from that table; the DNA served to infer D and trimming. The sample table records 150,000 to 200,000 clones; roughly 79% of these occur just once. 9.5% to 15% of the sample rests with the top ten.

In Seattle, one collaborating source enrolled patients while the infection was active and tracked those patients longitudinally over the course of disease. Each collaborating institution followed its own protocols to collect whole blood in K2EDTA tubes. For TCRbeta analysis, collaborator samples were shipped as frozen whole blood, as isolated PBMCs, or as DNA extracted from either sample type. The source material was peripheral blood. This TCR derives from a woman of 80 years or more with COVID-19, enrolled during active disease. The sequence links TRBV12-3 or TRBV12-4 to TRBJ2-3; the D segment could be TRBD2, given 5 matching bases. Here is the DNA: TGTGCCAGCAGCCGGACTTACACAGATACGCAGTATTTT. Protein translation: CASSRTYTDTQYF.